The clone carrying this T cell receptor beta chain has more than one count but fewer than ten. The antigen is unknown. The data originate from a study of cytomegalovirus exposure and HLA in healthy donors. Study-wide findings and caveats: With high specificity and sensitivity, the classifier reportedly diagnosed cytomegalovirus status. The study listed approximately 170 cytomegalovirus-associated TCR beta chains.

Profiling relied on immunoSEQ multiplex PCR, and the TCRdb table lists in-frame clones only, not all of them. Of about 74,000 clones in the sample, 85% to 95% were seen once. This sequence originates from a young man in good health and CMV-seropositive. What was sequenced was PBMCs.

In DNA form, the CDR3 reads TGTGCCAGCAGTCGAGGGACAGGGGAGTACAATGAGCAGTTCTTC. Residues: CASSRGTGEYNEQFF. The chain carries TRBV6-1 and TRBJ2-1; 10 bases line up with TRBD1. With V trimmed by 5 bases and J by 4 bases, 5 bases remained unmatched. CDR3 size: 15 residues. Germline lookup yields CDR1 MNHNS and CDR2 SASEGT.